This T cell receptor (beta chain) was recovered during a study of CD8 T cells in Susac syndrome. Trimming pared 8 bases from V and 2 bases from J, leaving 8 bases between. The CDR3 has 12 residues. In germline, CDR1 is MDHEN, CDR2 SYDVKM. The multiple sclerosis controls, all treatment-naive patients, had relapsing-remitting disease that was stable or active. The authors reverse transcribed roughly 0.5 to 1 ug RNA with random hexamers. The immunoSEQ assay covered 54 Vbeta and 13 Jbeta segments for CDR3. TCRdb reanalysed the immunoSEQ multiplex PCR reads using MiXCR and keeps one entry per CDR3 protein. The sample lists 100,000 to 150,000 distinct CDR3 sequences; 65% to 90% were seen once.

The chain couples TRBV28 to TRBJ2-3; tentative D call: TRBD2 (5 bases). This clonotype was sampled from a human donor with multiple sclerosis. The sample comprised CD8+ T cells from PBMCs. CDR3 DNA sequence: TGTGCCAGCTGCGGGTACACAGATACGCAGTATTTT. The encoded protein is CASCGYTDTQYF.